This T cell receptor beta chain was recorded in a study of blood T cells in healthy people across ages. Findings and caveats of the study: Roughly linear age-related decline in beta diversity appeared, significant by age approximately 40.

Note on this clonotype: The target antigen is unknown.

Trimming took 6 bases from V and 5 from J, leaving 13 bases between them. The germline V gene has CDR1 DFQATT and CDR2 SNEGSKA (reference sequence). There are 12 residues in the CDR3. A second PCR, run for about 7 to 11 cycles, used a sample-barcoded 5' primer plus a J-beta primer mix. A tag from a template-switch adaptor with 12 random nucleotides marked each cDNA molecule. Using its own MiXCR run on the 5' RACE reads, TCRdb lists one record per CDR3 protein. The sample records over 600,000 distinct CDR3 sequences, about 61% being singletons. The chain is built from TRBV20-1 and TRBJ2-5; D perhaps matches TRBD2 (6 bases). The specimen was blood. The source is a man aged 40-55 years in good health. The CDR3 sequence is CSAGPAGETQYF. CDR3 nucleotide sequence: TGCAGTGCGGGACCGGCGGGGGAGACCCAGTACTTC.